The next 21 T cell receptor beta chains were all read from a single sample in a study of OX40 agonist ivuxolimab in advanced cancers. The table came from immunoSEQ multiplex PCR; TCRdb's copy has only in-frame clones and leaves some out. The table shows some 64,000 clones, with around 90% occurring only once. This specimen consisted of CD4+ or CD8+ T cells sorted from blood, obtained in a trial of the OX40 agonist ivuxolimab. All receptors derive from an adult with an advanced solid tumor such as melanoma, head and neck, liver or kidney cancer.

This chain uses TRBV28 with TRBJ2-7, with D perhaps matching TRBD1 (5 bases). This CDR3 has 11 residues. Trimming cost V 5 bases and J 3 bases, with 5 bases left between them. Germline V lookup: CDR1 MDHEN, CDR2 SYDVKM. The CDR3 protein is CASSQGYEQYF. The CDR3 nucleotides are TGTGCCAGCAGTCAGGGCTACGAGCAGTACTTC.

The rearrangement uses TRBV7-3 and TRBJ2-1; 11 nucleotides agree with TRBD2. J gave up 4 bases and V 5 bases, and 10 bases lay outside the gene matches. Per the germline V gene, CDR1 is SGHTA and CDR2 is FQGTGA. The CDR3 runs to 17 residues. The DNA for the CDR3 is TGTGCCAGCAGCCAAAATGCCGGGACTAGCGGTTACAATGAGCAGTTCTTC. This gives the protein CASSQNAGTSGYNEQFF.

This rearrangement joins TRBV7-9 to TRBJ2-3, with a weak D call TRBD2 (6 bases). CDR3 length: 16 amino acids. Trimming removed 2 bases from V and 2 bases from J, with 14 bases in between. CDR1 and CDR2 (germline): SEHNR, FQNEAQ (reference sequence). The CDR3 here is CASSLIRGGYTDTQYF. The CDR3 DNA reads TGTGCCAGCAGCTTAATAAGAGGAGGGTACACAGATACGCAGTATTTT.

This chain joins TRBV4-1 and TRBJ1-2, with 9 bases matching TRBD1. From germline, CDR1 is MGHRA and CDR2 YSYEKL. Losses at the gene ends were 4 bases for V and 2 bases for J; bases not matched to a gene: 17. The CDR3 runs to 19 residues. CDR3 residues: CASSRLIRDRDLSNYGYTF. The DNA of the CDR3 is TGCGCCAGCAGCCGCCTAATACGGGACAGGGACCTATCCAACTATGGCTACACCTTC.

The chain carries TRBV5-1 and TRBJ2-3; 8 bases line up with TRBD1. The CDR3 extends over 15 amino acids. Germline CDR1 is SGHRS and CDR2 is YFSETQ. Losses at the gene ends were 2 bases for V and 4 bases for J; bases not matched to a gene: 6. The DNA of the CDR3 is TGCGCCAGCAGCTTAACAGGGGGGACAGCAGATACGCAGTATTTT. Protein product: CASSLTGGTADTQYF.

The chain uses TRBV11-2 and TRBJ2-1; D not certain. Trimming pared 2 bases from V and 5 bases from J, leaving 10 bases between. CDR1 is SGHAT, CDR2 FQNNGV, per germline. This CDR3 is built from 14 residues. This chain's CDR3 is CASSLRWQDNEQFF. The CDR3 DNA is TGTGCCAGCAGCTTAAGGTGGCAGGACAATGAGCAGTTCTTC.

The chain employs TRBV7-3 and TRBJ2-1; 8 nucleotides line up with TRBD2. There are 14 residues in the CDR3. Germline CDR1 is SGHTA and CDR2 is FQGTGA. The trim removed 3 bases at V and 7 bases at J, leaving 5 bases unmatched. The CDR3 sequence: CASSLLAGSNEQFF. The CDR3 DNA is TGTGCCAGCAGCTTGCTAGCGGGCTCTAATGAGCAGTTCTTC.

This clone was seen more than once but under ten times. This rearrangement joins TRBV30 to TRBJ2-3, with TRBD2 as a possible D gene (5 bases). Germline V lookup: CDR1 GTSNPN, CDR2 SVGIG (reference sequence). This CDR3 has 13 residues. Trimming took 7 bases from V and 0 from J, leaving 11 bases between them. CDR3 in amino acids: CAFSEGSTDTQYF. CDR3 coding DNA: TGTGCCTTTTCAGAGGGCAGCACAGATACGCAGTATTTT.

The V gene is TRBV28, the J gene TRBJ1-2; D not certain. CDR3 length: 11 residues. Trimming pared 7 bases from V and 6 bases from J, leaving 9 bases between. Germline V lookup: CDR1 MDHEN, CDR2 SYDVKM. The CDR3 DNA is TGTGCCAGCACCGATGGAGATGGCTACACCTTC. Translation: CASTDGDGYTF.

This chain connects TRBV5-6 to TRBJ2-5, with D hard to call. V lost 4 bases and J lost 2, with 3 bases in between. Looked up from germline, CDR1 is SGHDT and CDR2 is YYEEEE. There are 11 residues in the CDR3. In DNA, the CDR3 is TGTGCCAGCAGCCGGCAAGAGACCCAGTACTTC. Translating gives CASSRQETQYF.

The chain uses TRBV27 and TRBJ2-1, with TRBD2 as a possible D gene (5 bases). Germline V CDR1 and CDR2: MNHEY, SMNVEV (reference sequence). V lost 5 bases to trimming and J lost 0 bases, with 14 bases between them. This CDR3 contains 16 residues. Here the CDR3 DNA reads TGTGCCAGCAGTGAGTTGGTGGGGAGCTCCTACAATGAGCAGTTCTTC. Amino acid sequence: CASSELVGSSYNEQFF.

J is TRBJ1-2 and V is TRBV5-5; weak D call: TRBD1 (6 bases). There are 13 residues in the CDR3. The V end was cut by 3 bases, the J end by 4 bases, with 10 bases between. In germline, CDR1 is SGHKS, CDR2 YYEKEE (reference sequence). CDR3 region: CASSSTGSYGYTF. The CDR3 DNA sequence: TGTGCCAGCAGCTCTACAGGGAGCTATGGCTACACCTTC.

This clone occurred a few times. The genes are TRBV27 and TRBJ1-1; D unclear. Germline CDR1 MNHEY, CDR2 SMNVEV (reference sequence). CDR3 length: 15 residues. Trimming removed 0 bases at V and 4 bases at J, with 12 bases between. The CDR3 region is CASSLSRVAVTEAFF. The CDR3 bases are TGTGCCAGCAGTTTATCTCGGGTAGCGGTCACTGAAGCTTTCTTT.

The gene calls are TRBV6-5 and TRBJ2-3, with D tentatively TRBD1 (6 bases). CDR1 is MNHEY and CDR2 is SVGAGI in the germline V gene. This CDR3 has 15 residues. Trimming left V 7 bases short and J 6 bases short, with 20 bases between. The CDR3 nucleotides read TGTGCCAGCACTAAACGTTTGGGGGCGCCCGATACGCAGTATTTT. It encodes CASTKRLGAPDTQYF.

This chain links TRBV18 with TRBJ2-7; D ambiguous. Looked up from germline, CDR1 is KGHSH and CDR2 is LQKENI. Trimming took off 3 bases at V and 0 bases at J, with 12 bases between the two ends. This CDR3 region has 15 residues. CDR3 loop: CASSPLTASSYEQYF. In DNA form, the CDR3 reads TGTGCCAGCTCACCTCTGACTGCGAGCTCCTACGAGCAGTACTTC.

The chain is built from TRBV18 and TRBJ2-5; D is perhaps TRBD2 (6 bases). This CDR3 is built from 13 residues. The ends were cut back, 6 bases at V and 2 bases at J, with 10 bases in the middle. Germline CDR1 reads KGHSH; CDR2 reads LQKENI. The CDR3 sequence is CASSAGPQETQYF. The CDR3 DNA reads as TGTGCCAGCTCCGCGGGACCTCAAGAGACCCAGTACTTC.

This clone was counted a single time. This sample also contains other DNA sequences that code for the same CDR3. The chain is built from TRBV4-2 and TRBJ2-7, with D hard to call. The CDR3 is 15 residues long. Trimming stripped 0 bases from V and 0 bases from J, with 9 bases between. Germline CDR1 is LGHNA and CDR2 is YNFKEQ. DNA of the CDR3: TGTGCCAGCAGCCAAGACCCCCTTGGCTCCTACGAGCAGTACTTC. Amino acids: CASSQDPLGSYEQYF.

This clone was seen more than once but under ten times. This chain joins TRBV6-6 and TRBJ1-5; 9 positions match TRBD1. The CDR3 has 13 amino acids. The V segment lost 6 bases and the J segment 4 bases; nucleotides outside the gene matches: 1. Germline CDR1 MNHNY, CDR2 SVGAGI (reference sequence). As DNA, the CDR3 is TGTGCCAGCAGCGACAGGGGGAATCAGCCCCAGCATTTT. Translated: CASSDRGNQPQHF.

V is TRBV19 and J is TRBJ1-5; D remains unclear. The CDR3 is 14 residues long. Germline V gene data show CDR1 as LNHDA and CDR2 as SQIVND (reference sequence). Between the trimmed V and J ends, which lost 5 bases and 0 bases, there was a span of 8 bases. DNA for the CDR3: TGTGCCAGTAGTCCTCGGGATAGCAATCAGCCCCAGCATTTT. Amino acid sequence: CASSPRDSNQPQHF.

The rearrangement joins TRBV4-1 to TRBJ2-1, with D unclear. Germline loops: CDR1 MGHRA, CDR2 YSYEKL. The CDR3 extends over 15 amino acids. V shed 5 bases and J shed 0 bases, with 11 bases lying between them. CDR3 nucleotides: TGCGCCAGCAGCTTTGCCCAGCTCTCCTACAATGAGCAGTTCTTC. Translation: CASSFAQLSYNEQFF.

This clone has just a few counts. The chain links TRBV29-1 to TRBJ1-1; no reliable D call. This CDR3 contains 8 residues. CDR1 and CDR2 (germline): SQVTM, ANQGSEA. V lost 6 bases and J lost 4, with 0 bases in between. The CDR3 DNA reads as TGCAGCGTCACTGAAGCTTTCTTT. Amino acids: CSVTEAFF.